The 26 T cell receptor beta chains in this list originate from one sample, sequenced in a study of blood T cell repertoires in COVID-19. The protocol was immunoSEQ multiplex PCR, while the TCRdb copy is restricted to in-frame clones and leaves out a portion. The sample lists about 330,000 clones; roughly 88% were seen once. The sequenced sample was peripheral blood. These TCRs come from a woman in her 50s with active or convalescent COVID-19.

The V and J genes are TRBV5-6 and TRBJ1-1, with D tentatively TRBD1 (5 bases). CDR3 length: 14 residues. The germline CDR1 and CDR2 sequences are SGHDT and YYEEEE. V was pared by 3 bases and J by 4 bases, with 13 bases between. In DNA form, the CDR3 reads TGTGCCAGCAGCTGGCGAAGGGGAGGCACTGAAGCTTTCTTT. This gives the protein CASSWRRGGTEAFF.

CDR3 bases: TGTGCCAGCAGTTTAACACCTTCAGGGACAGCAGCCTACGAGCAGTACTTC. It specifies CASSLTPSGTAAYEQYF. The V gene is TRBV27, the J gene TRBJ2-7; TRBD1 agrees at 7 bases. V was pared by 2 bases and J by 2 bases, with 12 bases of the junction left unmatched. This CDR3 contains 17 residues. CDR1 and CDR2 from the germline V gene are MNHEY and SMNVEV (reference sequence).

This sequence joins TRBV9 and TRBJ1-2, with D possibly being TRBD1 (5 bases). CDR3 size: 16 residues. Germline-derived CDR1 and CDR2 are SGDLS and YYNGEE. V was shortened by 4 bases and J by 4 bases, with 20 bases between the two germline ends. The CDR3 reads CASSLGVLQGLYGYTF. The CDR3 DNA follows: TGTGCCAGCAGCCTCGGAGTACTGCAGGGACTCTATGGCTACACCTTC. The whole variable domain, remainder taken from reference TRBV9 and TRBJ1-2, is DSGVTQTPKHLITATGQRVTLRCSPRSGDLSVYWYQQSLDQGLQFLIQYYNGEERAKGNILERFSAQQFPDLHSELNLSSLELGDSALYFCASSLGVLQGLYGYTFGSGTRLTVV.

The CDR3 spells CATSRAGGGADTQYF. CDR3 coding DNA: TGTGCCACCAGCAGGGCCGGAGGGGGGGCAGATACGCAGTATTTT. This chain joins TRBV15 and TRBJ2-3; TRBD2 might be the D (7 bases). V lost 3 bases and J lost 4, with 14 bases in between. The CDR3 extends over 15 amino acids. Germline V CDR1 and CDR2: LNHNV, YYDKDF (reference sequence).

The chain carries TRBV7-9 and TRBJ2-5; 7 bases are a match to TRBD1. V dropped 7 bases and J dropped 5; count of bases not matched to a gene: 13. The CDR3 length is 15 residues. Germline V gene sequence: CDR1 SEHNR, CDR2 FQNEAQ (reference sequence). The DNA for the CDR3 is TGTGCCAGCATCAACTGGGACAGAGGGCGCGAGACCCAGTACTTC. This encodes CASINWDRGRETQYF.

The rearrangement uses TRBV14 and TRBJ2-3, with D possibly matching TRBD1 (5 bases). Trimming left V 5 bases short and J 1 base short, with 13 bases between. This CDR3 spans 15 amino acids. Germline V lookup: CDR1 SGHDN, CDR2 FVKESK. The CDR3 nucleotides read TGTGCCAGCAGCGAAGGGGTACGGGGCACAGATACGCAGTATTTT. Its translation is CASSEGVRGTDTQYF.

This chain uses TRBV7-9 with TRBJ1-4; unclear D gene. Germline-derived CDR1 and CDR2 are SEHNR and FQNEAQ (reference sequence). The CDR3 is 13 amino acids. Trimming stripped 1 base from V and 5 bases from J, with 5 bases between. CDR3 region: CASSLVPNEKLFF. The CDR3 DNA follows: TGTGCCAGCAGCTTAGTTCCAAATGAAAAACTGTTTTTT.

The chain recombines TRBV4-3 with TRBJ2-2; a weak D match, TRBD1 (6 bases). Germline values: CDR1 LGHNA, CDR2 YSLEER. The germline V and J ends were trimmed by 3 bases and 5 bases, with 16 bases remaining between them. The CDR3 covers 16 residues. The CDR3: CASSQNRDIRTGELFF. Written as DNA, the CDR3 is TGCGCCAGCAGCCAGAACCGGGACATACGAACCGGGGAGCTGTTTTTT.

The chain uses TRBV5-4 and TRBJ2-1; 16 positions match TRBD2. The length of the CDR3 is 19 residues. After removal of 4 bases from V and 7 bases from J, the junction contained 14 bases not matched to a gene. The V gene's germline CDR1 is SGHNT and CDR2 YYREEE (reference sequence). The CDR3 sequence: CASSRPSRGLAGGQNEQFF. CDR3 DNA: TGTGCCAGCAGCCGCCCAAGCAGGGGACTAGCGGGAGGGCAGAATGAGCAGTTCTTC.

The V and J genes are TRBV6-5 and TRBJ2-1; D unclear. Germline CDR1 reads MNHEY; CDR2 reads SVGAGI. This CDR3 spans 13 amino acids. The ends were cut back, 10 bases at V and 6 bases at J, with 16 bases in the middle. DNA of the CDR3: TGTGCCACAGAACCAACCAGTGGCAATGAGCAGTTCTTC. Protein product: CATEPTSGNEQFF.

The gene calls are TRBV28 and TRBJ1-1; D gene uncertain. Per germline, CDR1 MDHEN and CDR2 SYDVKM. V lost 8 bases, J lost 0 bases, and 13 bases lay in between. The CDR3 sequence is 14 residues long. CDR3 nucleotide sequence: TGTGCCAGCTACGGGGAGGGCATGAACACTGAAGCTTTCTTT. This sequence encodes CASYGEGMNTEAFF.

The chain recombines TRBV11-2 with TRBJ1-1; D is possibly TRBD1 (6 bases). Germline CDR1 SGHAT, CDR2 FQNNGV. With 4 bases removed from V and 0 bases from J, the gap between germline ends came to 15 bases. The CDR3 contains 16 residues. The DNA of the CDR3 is TGTGCCAGCAGCTCCTATACAGGGTACATGAACACTGAAGCTTTCTTT. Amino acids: CASSSYTGYMNTEAFF.

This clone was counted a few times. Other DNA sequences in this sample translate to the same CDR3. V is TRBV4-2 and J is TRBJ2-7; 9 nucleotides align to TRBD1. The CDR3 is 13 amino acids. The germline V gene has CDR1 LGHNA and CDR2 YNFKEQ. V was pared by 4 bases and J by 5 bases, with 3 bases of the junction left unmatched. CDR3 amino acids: CASSPRTGDEQYF. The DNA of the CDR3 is TGTGCCAGCAGCCCAAGGACAGGGGACGAGCAGTACTTC.

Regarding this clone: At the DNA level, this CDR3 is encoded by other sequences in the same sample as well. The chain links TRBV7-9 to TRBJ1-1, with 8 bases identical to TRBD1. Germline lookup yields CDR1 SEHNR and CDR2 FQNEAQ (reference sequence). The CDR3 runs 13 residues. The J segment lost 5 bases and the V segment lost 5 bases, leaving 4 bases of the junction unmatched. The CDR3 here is CASSPRGRTEAFF. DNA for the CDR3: TGTGCCAGCAGCCCCAGGGGGCGAACTGAAGCTTTCTTT.

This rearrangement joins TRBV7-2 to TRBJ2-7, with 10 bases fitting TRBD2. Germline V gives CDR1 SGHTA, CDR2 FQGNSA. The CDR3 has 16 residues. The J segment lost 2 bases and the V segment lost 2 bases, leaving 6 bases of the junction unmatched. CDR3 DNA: TGTGCCAGCAGCTTATTGGCTAGCGGGGGAACCTACGAGCAGTACTTC. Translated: CASSLLASGGTYEQYF.

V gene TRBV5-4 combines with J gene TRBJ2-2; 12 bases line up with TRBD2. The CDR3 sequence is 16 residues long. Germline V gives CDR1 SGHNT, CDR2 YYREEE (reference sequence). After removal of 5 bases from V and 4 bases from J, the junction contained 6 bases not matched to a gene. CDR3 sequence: CASSLAGGPGTGELFF. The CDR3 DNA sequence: TGTGCCAGCAGTCTAGCGGGGGGGCCTGGCACCGGGGAGCTGTTTTTT. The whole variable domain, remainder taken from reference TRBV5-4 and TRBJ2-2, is ETGVTQSPTHLIKTRGQQVTLRCSSQSGHNTVSWYQQALGQGPQFIFQYYREEENGRGNFPPRFSGLQFPNYSSELNVNALELDDSALYLCASSLAGGPGTGELFFGEGSRLTVL.

The CDR3 DNA follows: TGTGCCAGCAGTGAGATGCGGACAGGGCCGAACACTGAAGCTTTCTTT. As protein: CASSEMRTGPNTEAFF. The chain joins TRBV25-1 to TRBJ1-1, with 8 nucleotides matching TRBD1. CDR1 and CDR2 (germline): MGHDK, SYGVNS. Unmatched junction bases numbered 7, after V lost 3 bases and J lost 1 base. CDR3 size: 16 residues.

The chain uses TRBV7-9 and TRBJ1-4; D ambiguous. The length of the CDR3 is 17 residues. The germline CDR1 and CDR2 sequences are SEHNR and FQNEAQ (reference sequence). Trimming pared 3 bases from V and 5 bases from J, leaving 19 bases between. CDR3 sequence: CASSLRWGGQHNEKLFF. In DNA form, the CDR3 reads TGTGCCAGCAGCTTGAGATGGGGAGGGCAGCACAATGAAAAACTGTTTTTT.

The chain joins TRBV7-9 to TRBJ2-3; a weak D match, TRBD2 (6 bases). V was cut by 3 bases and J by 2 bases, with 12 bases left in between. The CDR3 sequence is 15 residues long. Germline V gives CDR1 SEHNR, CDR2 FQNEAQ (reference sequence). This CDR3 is CASSFSAGSTDTQYF. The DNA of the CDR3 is TGTGCCAGCAGCTTTTCAGCGGGCTCCACAGATACGCAGTATTTT.

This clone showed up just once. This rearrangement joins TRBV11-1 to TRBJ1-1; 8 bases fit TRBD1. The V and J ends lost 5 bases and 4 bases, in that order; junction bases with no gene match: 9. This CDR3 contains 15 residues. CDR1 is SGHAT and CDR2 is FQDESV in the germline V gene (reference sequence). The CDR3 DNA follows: TGTGCCAGCAGCCACCCCGGACAGGGAGGCACTGAAGCTTTCTTT. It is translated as CASSHPGQGGTEAFF. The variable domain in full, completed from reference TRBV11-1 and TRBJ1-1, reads EAEVAQSPRYKITEKSQAVAFWCDPISGHATLYWYRQILGQGPELLVQFQDESVVDDSQLPKDRFSAERLKGVDSTLKIQPAELGDSAMYLCASSHPGQGGTEAFFGQGTRLTVV.

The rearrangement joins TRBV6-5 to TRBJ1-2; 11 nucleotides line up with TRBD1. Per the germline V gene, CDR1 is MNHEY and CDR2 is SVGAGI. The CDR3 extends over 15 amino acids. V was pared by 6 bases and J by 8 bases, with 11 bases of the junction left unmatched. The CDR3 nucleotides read TGTGCCAGCAGCGAGGGACAGGGGGTACGTGGGGGCTACACCTTC. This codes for CASSEGQGVRGGYTF.

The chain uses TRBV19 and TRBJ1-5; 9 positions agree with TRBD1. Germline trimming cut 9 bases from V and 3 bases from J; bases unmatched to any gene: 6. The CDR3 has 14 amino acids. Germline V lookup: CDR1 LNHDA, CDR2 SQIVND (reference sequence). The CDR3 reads CASHGTGINQPQHF. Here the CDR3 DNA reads TGTGCCAGCCACGGGACAGGGATCAATCAGCCCCAGCATTTT.

The CDR3 here is CAWSGGGAYEQYF. In nucleotides, the CDR3 is TGTGCCTGGAGCGGTGGGGGGGCTTACGAGCAGTACTTC. The rearrangement uses TRBV30 and TRBJ2-7, with D maybe TRBD2 (7 bases). CDR1 is GTSNPN and CDR2 is SVGIG in the germline V gene (reference sequence). The CDR3 extends over 13 amino acids. V lost 3 bases and J lost 4, with 13 bases in between.

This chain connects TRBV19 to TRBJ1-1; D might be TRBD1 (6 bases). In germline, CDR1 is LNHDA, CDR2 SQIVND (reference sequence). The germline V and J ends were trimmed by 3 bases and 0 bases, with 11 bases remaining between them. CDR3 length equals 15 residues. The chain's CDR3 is CASSISGTLNTEAFF. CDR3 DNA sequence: TGTGCCAGTAGTATTTCCGGGACACTGAACACTGAAGCTTTCTTT. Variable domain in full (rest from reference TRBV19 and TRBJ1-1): DGGITQSPKYLFRKEGQNVTLSCEQNLNHDAMYWYRQDPGQGLRLIYYSQIVNDFQKGDIAEGYSVSREKKESFPLTVTSAQKNPTAFYLCASSISGTLNTEAFFGQGTRLTVV.

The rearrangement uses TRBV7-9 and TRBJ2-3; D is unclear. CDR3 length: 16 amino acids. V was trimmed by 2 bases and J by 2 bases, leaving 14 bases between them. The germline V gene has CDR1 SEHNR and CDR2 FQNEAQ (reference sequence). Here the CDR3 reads CASSLLAGQDTDTQYF. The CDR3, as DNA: TGTGCCAGCAGCTTATTGGCCGGCCAGGACACAGATACGCAGTATTTT. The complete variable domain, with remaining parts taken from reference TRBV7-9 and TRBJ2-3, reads DTGVSQNPRHKITKRGQNVTFRCDPISEHNRLYWYRQTLGQGPEFLTYFQNEAQLEKSRLLSDRFSAERPKGSFSTLEIQRTEQGDSAMYLCASSLLAGQDTDTQYFGPGTRLTVL.

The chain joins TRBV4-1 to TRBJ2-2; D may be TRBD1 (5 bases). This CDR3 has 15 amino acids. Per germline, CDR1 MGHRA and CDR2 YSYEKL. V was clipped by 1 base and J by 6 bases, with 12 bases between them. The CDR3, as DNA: TGCGCCAGCAGCCAAGGTAATGGGGCAGCCGGGGAGCTGTTTTTT. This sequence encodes CASSQGNGAAGELFF.